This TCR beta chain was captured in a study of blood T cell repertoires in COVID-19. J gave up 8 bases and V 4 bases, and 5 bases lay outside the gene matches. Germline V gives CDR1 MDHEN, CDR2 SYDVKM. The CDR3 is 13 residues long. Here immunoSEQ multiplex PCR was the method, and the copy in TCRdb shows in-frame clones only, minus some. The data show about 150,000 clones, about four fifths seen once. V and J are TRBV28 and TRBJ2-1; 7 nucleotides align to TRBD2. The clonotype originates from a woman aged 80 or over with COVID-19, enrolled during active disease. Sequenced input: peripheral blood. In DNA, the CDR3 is TGTGCCAGCAGTTCAGGGAGGGTTGATGAGCAGTTCTTC. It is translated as CASSSGRVDEQFF.